This entry features one T cell receptor (beta chain) sequence. This record belongs to a study of blood T cell repertoires in COVID-19. TCRdb keeps only in-frame clones here, not all; method: immunoSEQ multiplex PCR. This table has roughly 410,000 clones, 89% appearing once. Trimming removed 3 bases from V and 5 bases from J, with 10 bases in between. This CDR3 has 14 amino acids. The germline CDR1 and CDR2 sequences are SGHTA and FQGTGA. The receptor was isolated from a woman between 40 and 55 years old with COVID-19, enrolled during active disease. J is TRBJ2-2 and V is TRBV7-3; D is perhaps TRBD2 (7 bases). Sequencing was carried out using peripheral blood. CDR3 in amino acids: CASSFGGRTGELFF. The DNA of the CDR3 is TGTGCCAGCAGCTTCGGGGGGCGGACCGGGGAGCTGTTTTTT.